Here is one T cell receptor beta chain with its context. Its antigen is unknown. Measured with immunoSEQ multiplex PCR; TCRdb has only the in-frame clones, and not every one. The sample yields about 86,000 clones, about 88% seen once. During the collection period, no donor immune events like infections were recorded. This entry comes from a study of identifying expanded T cells in peripheral blood. Whole-study results and caveats: Differentially abundant clones: around 1.2 between replicates, about 15 at around 15 days, approximately 19 at four.

The sequenced sample was blood. This sequence originates from a person aged 18 to 69 in good health.

CDR3 loop: CASSLALGLAGGGEETQYF. For the CDR3, the DNA is TGTGCCAGCAGCTTAGCCCTGGGACTAGCGGGGGGCGGGGAGGAGACCCAGTACTTC. V usage is TRBV11-3 and J usage is TRBJ2-5; 15 nucleotides align to TRBD2. The length of the CDR3 is 19 residues. Looked up from germline, CDR1 is SGHNT and CDR2 is YENEEA. Germline trimming cut 1 base from V and 5 bases from J; bases unmatched to any gene: 11.